This note documents a single TCR beta chain sequence. Antigen: not known. Trimming stripped 2 bases from V and 4 bases from J, with 9 bases between. The CDR3 consists of 14 residues. This sample stems from a study of T-cell reconstitution after alpha-beta-depleted transplantation in children. Study-wide results and caveats: Surviving recipient T cells and intrathymic progenitors accounted for some patients' high TCRbeta diversity at day 60.

Researchers prepared the TCRbeta library using unique molecular identifiers, the study reports. A single record per CDR3 protein comes from TCRdb applying MiXCR to the PCR reads. The sample holds about 980,000 distinct CDR3 sequences, under 30% seen once. The specimen was PBMCs, mostly from graft donor cells, collected 360 days after TCRalphabeta/CD19-depleted stem cell transplant. The V call is TRBV12-3 or TRBV12-4, the J call TRBJ1-3; the D gene is possibly TRBD1 (5 bases). This clonotype was obtained from a boy younger than two who had a stem cell transplant for SCID, so the T cells may come from the graft donor. The CDR3 protein is CASSLRQSGNTIYF. DNA of the CDR3: TGTGCCAGCAGTTTAAGACAGTCCGGAAACACCATATATTTT.